This T cell receptor (beta chain) was identified during a study of cytomegalovirus exposure and HLA in healthy donors (dated by TCRdb to between 2016 and 2019). For the wider study: According to an earlier analysis of a few hundred of the donors, about 179 million T cells yielded 117 million unique TCR beta sequences and more than 250 Gb of sequence data. A later analysis re-analyzed previously published TCR beta repertoires from roughly 690 donors and added high-resolution HLA genotyping to study TCR occurrence patterns. A later genetic analysis used genome-wide SNP genotypes for about three fifths of the roughly 700 donors, treating that subset as a discovery cohort. High-throughput TCR immunosequencing, statistical association of individual TCRs with disease status, and machine learning were combined to predict cytomegalovirus infection status. Class I and class II HLA loci were covered by the typing at four-digit resolution. Rather than using new phenotypic data, the later analysis identified candidate immune exposures from TCR beta sequences and from how often those sequences occurred across donors. Donor age, sex, ethnicity and CMV serostatus were compiled alongside the repertoire data. Roughly five DR-DQ haplotypes were handled as single units for association and clustering, since linkage in the cohort was strong. Among some 410 genotyped donors of the cohort, an average of roughly 230,000 unique TCR beta nucleotide sequences was sequenced per donor, of which 15% to 20% were non-productive. Every repertoire in the discovery cohort had been generated on one and the same sequencing platform. The number of typed donors differed by locus: about 620-640 for A, B, C, DRB1 and DQB1; 500 to 550 for DQA1; 606 for DPA1; and roughly 450 for DPB1. The study used immunosequencing to profile the T cell repertoires of more than 650 subjects and linked those repertoires to cytomegalovirus serostatus. In an earlier analysis of 587 of the donors, high-throughput TCR beta sequencing was used to judge whether each TCR beta V gene segment behaved as functional or pseudogenic. Approximately 300 gigabases of sequencing data and around 90 million unique TCR sequences made up an early release that covered roughly 670 HLA-typed donors. A separate validation cohort of roughly 130 different subjects was used in addition to the roughly 670-subject first cohort. The genetic ancestry cluster associated with self-reported Caucasian donors included roughly four fifths of the roughly 400 genotyped donors. The study aimed to test whether signatures of past pathogen exposure could be identified by cataloging public T cell receptors. Overall results and qualifications from the work: In a later analysis, the rate of TCR association differed among HLA loci, with DRB1 alleles having the most associated TCRs and HLA-C alleles having the fewest. Immune exposure information for the cohort was limited to CMV serostatus. The authors suggested that the approach could potentially be extended to other disease states and immunological phenotypes. Linkage disequilibrium might explain the correlated functional status among segregating V segments, but an unknown experimental factor could not be ruled out. In an earlier analysis of about 600 of the donors, most TCR beta V segments appeared in productive rearrangements about 87% or about 30% of the time, broadly matching IMGT annotations. Several of the top co-occurrence clusters appeared to be linked to parvovirus B19, influenza, CMV and Epstein-Barr virus, according to a later analysis. A later analysis associated 16,951 TCR beta sequences with specific HLA alleles at a false discovery rate of 0.05. When HLA alleles, especially DR and DQ, strongly co-occurred, TCR associations were difficult to assign to individual alleles. Because HLA typing was unavailable for some donors at each locus, only the typed subset was used in association tests. A further reported finding was that TCR beta sequences accurately predicted the HLA-A and HLA-B alleles for most subjects in the first cohort. Sequencing depth was assumed to be roughly uniform across donors in the presence/absence analyses, though that assumption may not hold. Because counts were too low, more than 15 rarely observed V segments, including chromosome 9 orphons, were excluded from the earlier analysis of 500 to 700 of the donors. The classifier was reported to diagnose cytomegalovirus status with high specificity and sensitivity in both the original and validation cohorts. The study gave a list of more than 150 TCR beta chains associated with cytomegalovirus. This cohort had only TCR beta chains sequenced, and the lack of alpha or paired-chain data limited which features could be detected. Because the 87-base-pair reads could not distinguish some IMGT-functional V segments, including TRBV6-2 and TRBV6-3, those segments were excluded. An association between a missense DCLRE1C variant and V-gene and J-gene trimming of TCR beta chains was found in a later genetic analysis and replicated in an independent cohort. According to a later genetic analysis, donors in an Asian-associated ancestry cluster had fewer N-insertions in productive TCRs than the approximately 700-donor mean. A few of the identified cytomegalovirus-associated TCR beta chains were confirmed in vitro to be specific for cytomegalovirus antigens. A later analysis found that HLA-associated TCR beta chains were more clonally expanded and had lower generation probabilities than equally common non-associated chains. The sequencing pipeline was judged likely to have produced a cluster of highly shared sequence variants as a technical artifact. Most TCR sequences were observed very rarely across donors, whereas some public TCRs were present in many individuals. Most CMV-associated TCR beta chains appeared to be HLA-restricted in a later analysis, and the HLA associations seemed to be driven largely by CMV exposure.

About this clone: No cognate antigen has been identified for it. No much larger clone exists at a distance of one base, and base qualities are not known.

V is cut back by 4 bases and J by 5 bases, with 13 bases in the junction unmatched. The germline V gene provides CDR1 MDHEN and CDR2 SYDVKM. The CDR3 spans 16 residues, from the cysteine through the phenylalanine. Only the CDR3 part of the read is kept: 48 bases, read in frame from the first base. In total, just over 650 healthy bone marrow donors made up the cohort. All cohort members were sampled while nominally healthy, although unrecorded immune exposures were likely present. The donor tested CMV seropositive and was one of the 289 seropositive cohort members. Each donor provided a peripheral blood sample, and peripheral blood mononuclear cells were used for TCR beta sequencing. Genomic DNA was extracted from the blood cell samples with the Qiagen DNeasy Blood Extraction Kit. The method behind the library was the immunoSEQ multiplex PCR assay. A mixture of 60 forward primers for TCR Vbeta segments and 13 reverse primers for TCR Jbeta segments was used in the multiplex PCR. A multiplex PCR assay on genomic DNA amplified the CDR3 region of rearranged TCR beta genes. On the Illumina HiSeq System, the amplified TCR beta libraries were sequenced as 87-base-pair reads. Per the original workflow: A later analysis tallied roughly 76 million unique TCR beta chains across the 700 or so repertoires, and some 12 million of those chains were shared by two or more donors. To remove PCR and sequencing errors, raw reads were error-corrected and collapsed into unique sequences using a nearest-neighbor algorithm that merged closely related sequences. CDR3 sequences were aligned to IMGT reference sequences to assign V, D and J gene segments. For a sequence to be retained, at least a six-nucleotide match to both a V gene segment and a J gene segment was required. A rearrangement counted as productive if the CDR3 had no stop codons and remained in frame with V and J, and every other rearrangement counted as non-productive. Following IMGT convention, CDR3 was defined as the stretch from the second conserved V-encoded cysteine to the conserved J-encoded phenylalanine. The earlier analysis of roughly 590 of the donors excluded any sequence lacking an unambiguous match to a single V gene segment. An earlier analysis of a few hundred of the donors classified V segments as functional when productive rearrangements were above 56.7% and as segregating when the standard deviation between donors was above 5%. A statistical classification framework was built for diagnosing cytomegalovirus status from the catalog of TCR beta chain sequences. In a later analysis, V and J genes were assigned by comparing TCR nucleotide sequences against IMGT/GENE-DB human TR gene sequences. The TCRdist pipeline was used in a later analysis to assign CDR3 sequences and most-parsimonious VDJ recombination scenarios. In a later analysis, every TCR beta chain was defined by the combination of its CDR3 amino acid sequence and its V-gene family, and reads without a unique V-gene family were dropped. To address suspected cross-contamination and a sequencing artifact, a later analysis removed some 620 highly shared, low-generation-probability nucleotide sequences. In a later analysis, a clonal expansion index was calculated for each public chain from normalized within-repertoire ranks of inferred template counts. A later analysis computed generation probabilities with a VDJ recombination model fitted to out-of-frame rearrangements, and checked the results against IGoR. In a later analysis, TCR-TCR, TCR-HLA and TCR-CMV co-occurrence was scored with hypergeometric tests, and a repertoire-size bias correction was applied to TCR pairs. A later analysis estimated false discovery rates by permuting HLA or CMV assignments 20 times. In a later analysis, co-occurring TCRs were grouped using DBSCAN, with TCRdist sequence similarity added in when clustering inside HLA-allele-positive subsets. Co-occurrence clustering excluded repertoires with fewer than 30,000 or more than 120,000 public chains, plus five with anomalous nucleotide sharing. This is the immuneACCESS table as TCRdb keeps it, with only in-frame sequences that have V and J called. A part of the clones is gone; compared with another copy, unresolved V genes explain less than half, and the rest is unexplained. That table gives V, J and clone size, and the DNA gave D and trimming. The sample includes under 150,000 clones, with roughly four fifths observed a single time. Roughly 10% of the sample rests with the top ten.

The chain links TRBV28 with TRBJ2-7, with 8 bases aligning to TRBD2. This clonotype was obtained from a male donor in good health and CMV-seropositive. The source material was PBMCs. The nucleotide sequence reads as follows: TGTGCCAGCAGTTCTAACGGGAGGGCCTCTCCTGACGAGCAGTACTTC. It translates as CASSSNGRASPDEQYF.